This T cell receptor (beta chain) was captured in a study of vaccination effects on CD4 cells after COVID-19. On the study more broadly: BNT162b2 vaccine or mRNA-1273 vaccine was given to participants in two doses. General study results and limits: Cross-reactivity toward common cold coronaviruses was confined to only 1 of 255 vaccine-induced clones in healthy vaccinees. No early post-infection timepoints were available in the study, which also included few convalescent patients.

CDR3 length equals 16 residues. Germline assignment: CDR1 LNHDA and CDR2 SQIVND (reference sequence). Trimming at V came to 3 bases and at J to 4 bases, leaving 8 bases not matched to a gene. This clone came up once. Its cognate antigen is unknown. Measured with immunoSEQ multiplex PCR; TCRdb has only the in-frame clones, and not every one. The sample has around 70,000 clones, roughly four fifths seen once. Isolating CD4+ T cells followed ten to eleven days of culture. The study found no prior SARS-CoV-2 infection in the vaccine recipients, who tested negative for nucleocapsid antibodies. The TCR comes from a human donor who received a COVID-19 vaccine. The input for sequencing was CD4+ T cells from PBMCs cultured without peptide, taken before COVID-19 vaccination. This chain joins TRBV19 and TRBJ2-3; 9 bases are a match to TRBD1. This CDR3 reads CASSIRGQGIPDTQYF. In DNA form, the CDR3 reads TGTGCCAGTAGTATTAGGGGACAGGGTATCCCAGATACGCAGTATTTT.